A selection of T cell receptor beta chains follows, all from one sample in a study of CD8 T cells in ankylosing spondylitis. Each CDR3 protein gets one entry after TCRdb re-called the 5' RACE reads with MiXCR. The data show more than 100,000 distinct CDR3 sequences, about an eighth seen once. The specimen sequenced was blood, either unsorted or a sorted T cell fraction (not recorded which). Receptor source: a female donor with ankylosing spondylitis or in good health (not recorded which). Both conserved end residues are part of each CDR3. The D gene is left open where the match is weak.

J gene	D gene	V gene	CDR3 protein
TRBJ1-3	TRBD1	TRBV12-3/TRBV12-4	CASSPDRGSRNTIYF
TRBJ2-1	NA	TRBV6-1	CASSEATSAYNEQFF
TRBJ1-2	NA	TRBV14	CASSQDRLEGYGYTF
TRBJ1-5	TRBD1	TRBV11-2	CASSLGTGGGPYQPQHF
TRBJ2-7	NA	TRBV25-1	CASSEDEQYF
TRBJ2-5	NA	TRBV7-9	CASSFQTQYF
TRBJ2-2	NA	TRBV11-2	CASSYPSPNTGELFF
TRBJ1-1	NA	TRBV27	CASSSRHPNTEAFF
TRBJ2-3	TRBD2	TRBV6-1	CASSNSGPRVDTQYF
TRBJ1-1	NA	TRBV20-1	CSARYLGGGTEAFF
TRBJ2-7	NA	TRBV15	CATSREKQGPYEQYF
TRBJ2-1	TRBD1	TRBV6-5	CASRGQLDEQFF
TRBJ2-2	TRBD1	TRBV10-3	CVAGGQGGTGELFF
TRBJ1-2	NA	TRBV29-1	CSAQAQGSGYTF
TRBJ2-2	NA	TRBV6-2/TRBV6-3	CASGGIGNTGELFF
TRBJ1-1	NA	TRBV29-1	CSGARVNTEAFF
TRBJ2-7	TRBD2	TRBV30	CAWSVAGEQYF
TRBJ2-6	NA	TRBV7-9	CASSSIEIAGANVLTF
TRBJ1-1	NA	TRBV7-9	CASSYAGAEAFF
TRBJ2-7	NA	TRBV5-1	CASSLGYEQYF
TRBJ2-2	TRBD2	TRBV20-1	CSAREQAGSQGGELFF
TRBJ1-5	NA	TRBV5-1	CASSPQGVNQPQHF
TRBJ1-1	NA	TRBV12-3/TRBV12-4	CASSWDTEAFF
TRBJ1-2	NA	TRBV28	CASSSLAQVYGYTF
TRBJ1-1	NA	TRBV5-1	CASSQSGSEYTEAFF
TRBJ2-7	NA	TRBV7-9	CASSLWVYEQYF
TRBJ1-2	NA	TRBV3-1	CASTFRTQGGYTF
TRBJ1-6	TRBD1	TRBV10-3	CAISFQGGESPLHF
TRBJ2-6	NA	TRBV11-2	CAGSSQGYGANVPTF